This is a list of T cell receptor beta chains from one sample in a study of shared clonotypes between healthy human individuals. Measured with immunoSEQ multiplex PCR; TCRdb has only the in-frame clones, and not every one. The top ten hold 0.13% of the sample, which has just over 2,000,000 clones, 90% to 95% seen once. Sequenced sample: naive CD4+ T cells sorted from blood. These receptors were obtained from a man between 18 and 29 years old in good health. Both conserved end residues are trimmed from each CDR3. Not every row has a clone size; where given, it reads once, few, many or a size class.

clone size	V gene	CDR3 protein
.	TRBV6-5	ASSTTVNTEAF
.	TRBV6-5	ASSPTGGSNYGYT
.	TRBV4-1	ASSHGTGGKEQY
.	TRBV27	ASRPLGGNQPQH
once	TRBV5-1	ASSSRDLYNEKLF
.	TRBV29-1	SVERQSNTGELF
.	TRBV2	ASGTETNQPQH
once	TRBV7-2	ASSPSGGRLEKLF
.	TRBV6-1	AILPGYEQY
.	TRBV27	ASSYREGTEAF
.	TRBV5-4	ASSLRGGKEAQH
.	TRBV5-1	ASSLPTPPTGELF
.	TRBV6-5	ASSYRAGGLGEQF
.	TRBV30	AWQYSPGYT
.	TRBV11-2	ASSYRTQLGYT
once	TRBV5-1	ASSLEGVSSYEQY
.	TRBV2	ASRRPGQGSSYNSPLH
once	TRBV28	ASSGQGAFKPSYEQY
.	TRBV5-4	ASSATGVNTEAF
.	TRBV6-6	ASSPGLHQTYEQY
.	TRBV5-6	ASSLRGRYTEAF
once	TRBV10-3	AISGQANYGYT
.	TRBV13	ASSLDRRNTEAF
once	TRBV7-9	ASSPRKGGSDTQY
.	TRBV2	ASRPGGEKLF
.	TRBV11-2	ASSPRAGGIYNEQF
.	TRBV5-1	ASSLLTSGAYNEQF
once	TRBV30	AWRAASSNQPQH
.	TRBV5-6	ASSSRDRGHTIY
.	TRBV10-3	AISDPDRSTDTQY
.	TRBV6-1	ASTGQGASEKLF
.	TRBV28	ASSLSFSGANVLT
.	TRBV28	ASTPGYGYT
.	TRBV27	ASSLTIGPYNEQF
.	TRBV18	ASSPNTAGSYNEQF
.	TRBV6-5	ASKGRWENEKLF
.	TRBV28	ASSLGLARNSYEQY
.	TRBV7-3	ASSLARTGRNEQY
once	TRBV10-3	AISESPAGEQY
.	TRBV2	ASRLDRKI
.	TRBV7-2	ASSSQGLGTEAF
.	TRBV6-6	ASSPGETQY
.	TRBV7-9	ASSLETPPLH
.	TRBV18	ASSPAYEQY
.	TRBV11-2	ASSWTETYEQY
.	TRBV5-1	ASSLDAGLRDTEAF
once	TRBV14	ASSRLQGRAYEQY
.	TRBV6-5	ASSRPGTEAF
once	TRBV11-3	ASSSRDKQETQY
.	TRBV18	ASSPRERDQMNTEAF
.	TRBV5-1	ASSLAGETYNEQF
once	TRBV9	ASSVNRGLGEQY
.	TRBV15	ATSRGLTGIGGYT
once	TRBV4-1	ASSQDSWVQVGQKLF
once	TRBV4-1	ASSRVGETQY
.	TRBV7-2	ASSLRSSGGGYT
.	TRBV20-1	SAHLPTGGG
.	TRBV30	AWNSRGRKDTQY
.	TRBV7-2	ASSSLGPRQKLF
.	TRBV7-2	ASSMTELAKNIQY